Following are 13 T cell receptor beta chains from one sample sequenced in a study of identical twins (dated by TCRdb to 2015 to 2016). The protocol used for the library was 5' RACE. Sequencer: Illumina HiSeq 2000. TCRdb trimmed the raw reads at Q25, called clones with MiXCR and kept productive beta chains. Rows with a matching CDR3 protein are joined into one entry that keeps the most common DNA and genes. Here the sample has fewer than 250,000 distinct CDR3 sequences; roughly 15% occur a single time. The top ten clonotypes cover 40% to 45% of the sample. A further study also used this sample, focusing on T cells expressing NK-cell markers.

The sample comprised CD8+ T cells sorted from blood. The source of these receptors is a woman under 30 in good health.

This clonotype was counted only a few times. J is TRBJ1-5 and V is TRBV9; D remains unclear. V lost 4 bases to trimming and J lost 7 bases, with 15 bases between them. CDR1 SGDLS and CDR2 YYNGEE come from the germline V gene. The CDR3 runs 14 residues. The CDR3 coding sequence is TGTGCCAGCAGCTCAACTTTGGAGGGACAGCCCCAGCATTTT. Protein sequence: CASSSTLEGQPQHF.

The rearrangement links TRBV9 to TRBJ2-5; a possible D gene is TRBD1 (6 bases). CDR1 and CDR2 (germline): SGDLS, YYNGEE. CDR3 length: 15 residues. Deletions cut 0 bases from V and 0 bases from J, with 9 bases between. CDR3 sequence: CASSVEDRYQETQYF. CDR3 nucleotide sequence: TGTGCCAGCAGCGTAGAAGACAGGTACCAAGAGACCCAGTACTTC.

The genes are TRBV7-2 and TRBJ2-5, with D perhaps TRBD2 (6 bases). The CDR3 runs 17 residues. CDR1 and CDR2 (germline): SGHTA, FQGNSA. V lost 5 bases to trimming and J lost 4 bases, with 23 bases between them. The CDR3 spells CASSLLGGPQRRETQYF. CDR3 nucleotide sequence: TGTGCCAGCAGCCTTTTAGGAGGGCCACAGAGAAGAGAGACCCAGTACTTC. Drawing the rest from reference TRBV7-2 and TRBJ2-5, the complete variable domain is GAGVSQSPSNKVTEKGKDVELRCDPISGHTALYWYRQSLGQGLEFLIYFQGNSAPDKSGLPSDRFSAERTGGSVSTLTIQRTQQEDSAVYLCASSLLGGPQRRETQYFGPGTRLLVL.

This clonotype was picked up many times. This rearrangement joins TRBV29-1 to TRBJ2-1; the match to TRBD2 covers 7 bases. J was trimmed by 4 bases and V by 3 bases; bases with no gene match: 3. There are 13 residues in the CDR3. In germline, CDR1 is SQVTM, CDR2 ANQGSEA. The CDR3 DNA reads TGCAGCGTTGATCCCGGGGGGTACAATGAGCAGTTCTTC. Translation: CSVDPGGYNEQFF.

This clonotype was seen many times. The rearrangement joins TRBV20-1 to TRBJ2-7, with D possibly TRBD2 on 5 matching bases. The V gene lost 2 bases and the J gene lost 7 bases, with 18 bases spanning the gap. The CDR3 sequence is 14 residues long. Germline CDR1 and CDR2: DFQATT and SNEGSKA (reference sequence). CDR3 sequence reads: CSARTAPGPGEQYF. CDR3 bases: TGCAGTGCTAGAACCGCGCCCGGCCCGGGGGAGCAGTACTTC.

The table lists this clonotype with many counts. This chain connects TRBV30 to TRBJ2-1; D remains unclear. Trimming left V 0 bases short and J 10 bases short, with 7 bases between. Germline V gene data show CDR1 as GTSNPN and CDR2 as SVGIG (reference sequence). The CDR3 has 11 residues. The CDR3 nucleotides read TGTGCCTGGAGTGTCTCACCCGAGCAGTTCTTC. This gives the protein CAWSVSPEQFF.

The chain couples TRBV12-3 or TRBV12-4 to TRBJ2-3, with a possible D match to TRBD2 (6 bases). The CDR3 is made up of 16 amino acids. The V and J ends lost 4 bases and 1 base respectively, with 15 bases between them. CDR3 coding DNA: TGTGCCAGCAGTTACGAGACTAGTGTCGGCACAGATACGCAGTATTTT. As protein: CASSYETSVGTDTQYF.

The chain joins TRBV20-1 to TRBJ2-7; D remains unclear. The CDR3 extends over 14 amino acids. Germline V gene sequence: CDR1 DFQATT, CDR2 SNEGSKA (reference sequence). Deletions cut 0 bases from V and 3 bases from J, with 12 bases between. The CDR3 region is CSARDQGGVYEQYF. In DNA, the CDR3 is TGCAGTGCTAGAGATCAAGGTGGAGTCTACGAGCAGTACTTC.

The rearrangement links TRBV3-1 to TRBJ2-2; 7 nucleotides match TRBD2. With V trimmed by 4 bases and J by 5 bases, 13 bases remained unmatched. CDR1 and CDR2 (germline): LGHDT, YNNKEL (reference sequence). The CDR3 runs to 17 residues. In nucleotides, the CDR3 is TGTGCCAGCAGCCGCTGGTTTGCGGGAGAGGGAACCGGGGAGCTGTTTTTT. Translated, it gives CASSRWFAGEGTGELFF.

This chain links TRBV12-3 or TRBV12-4 with TRBJ1-5; no clear D. This CDR3 has 16 residues. With 3 bases removed from V and 5 bases from J, the gap between germline ends came to 17 bases. The CDR3 sequence: CASSLGGGPVDQPQHF. DNA of the CDR3: TGTGCCAGCAGTTTGGGAGGTGGGCCGGTAGATCAGCCCCAGCATTTT.

J is TRBJ2-2 and V is TRBV9, with TRBD2 identical over 15 bases. CDR1 and CDR2 from the germline V gene are SGDLS and YYNGEE. This CDR3 spans 17 amino acids. V shed 3 bases and J 6 bases; nucleotides not matched to a gene: 6. The CDR3 DNA is TGTGCCAGCAGCGGGGGACTAGCGGGGGGTAATGCCGGGGAGCTGTTTTTT. It codes for CASSGGLAGGNAGELFF. The full variable domain, rest sourced from reference TRBV9 and TRBJ2-2, is DSGVTQTPKHLITATGQRVTLRCSPRSGDLSVYWYQQSLDQGLQFLIQYYNGEERAKGNILERFSAQQFPDLHSELNLSSLELGDSALYFCASSGGLAGGNAGELFFGEGSRLTVL.

This clonotype has a handful of counts. The chain combines TRBV11-2 with TRBJ2-7; no clear D gene. V was trimmed by 0 bases and J by 4 bases, leaving 10 bases between them. CDR1 is SGHAT, CDR2 FQNNGV, per germline. The CDR3 loop spans 14 amino acids. The chain's CDR3 is CASSLDRTRYEQYF. DNA for the CDR3: TGTGCCAGCAGCTTAGATCGTACGCGTTACGAGCAGTACTTC.

This clonotype was detected only a few times. This chain links TRBV20-1 with TRBJ1-1, with D possibly matching TRBD1 (5 bases). The germline gives CDR1 DFQATT, CDR2 SNEGSKA (reference sequence). The V end was cut by 0 bases, the J end by 5 bases, with 13 bases between. The CDR3 totals 14 residues. DNA for the CDR3: TGCAGTGCTAGAGATGTTCAGGGAGGTACTGAAGCTTTCTTT. This encodes CSARDVQGGTEAFF.